The 22 T cell receptor beta chains presented below share a single source sample, sequenced in a study of blood T cells in healthy people across ages. Next came a second PCR, run for roughly 6 to 11 cycles, which used a sample-barcoded 5' primer along with a J-beta primer mix. TCRdb passed the 5' RACE reads through MiXCR, listing each CDR3 protein once. The table shows 650,000 to 800,000 distinct CDR3 sequences, with under 45% occurring only once. Specimen: blood. These receptors came from a man between 60 and 75 years old in good health.

V gene TRBV20-1 combines with J gene TRBJ2-1; a weak D match, TRBD1 (6 bases). This CDR3 is 15 amino acids long. The V end lost 3 bases, the J end lost 3 bases, and 15 bases lay between the germline ends. Per germline, CDR1 DFQATT and CDR2 SNEGSKA (reference sequence). The CDR3 DNA sequence: TGCAGTGCTAGGGGGACCGGGACATACTACAATGAGCAGTTCTTC. The encoded protein is CSARGTGTYYNEQFF.

This clonotype occurred a few times. V is TRBV30 and J is TRBJ1-1, with TRBD1 matching 7 bases. J gave up 4 bases and V 2 bases, and 7 bases lay outside the gene matches. The CDR3 spans 14 residues. Germline assignment: CDR1 GTSNPN and CDR2 SVGIG (reference sequence). CDR3 in DNA: TGTGCCTGGAGTCTCAGGGGGGCCTCCACTGAAGCTTTCTTT. This codes for CAWSLRGASTEAFF.

The chain has TRBV15 and TRBJ1-6, with 7 bases aligning to TRBD1. CDR1 is LNHNV, CDR2 YYDKDF, per germline (reference sequence). The CDR3 spans 15 residues. Trimming took 5 bases from V and 6 from J; bases not matched to a gene: 7. This CDR3 is CATSRGTALNSPLHF. As DNA, the CDR3 is TGTGCCACCAGCCGCGGGACAGCTCTTAATTCACCCCTCCACTTT.

The chain employs TRBV5-1 and TRBJ2-1; D might be TRBD1 (6 bases). From germline, CDR1 is SGHRS and CDR2 YFSETQ. CDR3 size: 15 residues. V gave up 2 bases and J gave up 2 bases, with 11 bases separating them. The CDR3 loop is CASSFGTLTYNEQFF. CDR3 sequence (DNA): TGCGCCAGCAGCTTCGGGACATTGACCTACAATGAGCAGTTCTTC.

Regarding this clonotype: Compared with germline, one end of the junction differs, possibly owing to a read error. The chain employs TRBV12-3 or TRBV12-4 and TRBJ1-5; D is ambiguous. This CDR3 contains 13 residues. The CDR3 loop reads CASSLMRNQPLHF. The CDR3 nucleotides read TGTGCCAGCAGTTTAATGAGAAATCAGCCCCTGCATTTT.

The chain carries TRBV27 and TRBJ2-7; D not certain. The closer fit of TRBJ2-5 to the DNA end suggests the J call may be wrong. The CDR3 contains 13 residues. Germline V CDR1 and CDR2: MNHEY, SMNVEV (reference sequence). The CDR3: CASSDKPGETQYF. DNA for the CDR3: TGTGCCAGCAGTGATAAGCCCGGGGAGACCCAGTACTTC.

This clonotype was picked up a small number of times. The chain joins TRBV4-3 to TRBJ2-3, with D possibly matching TRBD1 (5 bases). Germline V gives CDR1 LGHNA, CDR2 YSLEER. V gave up 0 bases and J gave up 11 bases, with 9 bases separating them. The CDR3 has 12 amino acids. Here the CDR3 reads CASSQERQMQYF. In nucleotides, the CDR3 is TGCGCCAGCAGCCAAGAGAGACAGATGCAGTATTTT.

This clonotype was recorded a few times. This chain connects TRBV15 to TRBJ2-3, with 9 bases fitting TRBD2. V lost 4 bases and J lost 2; bases outside the gene matches: 22. The germline V gene encodes CDR1 LNHNV and CDR2 YYDKDF (reference sequence). This CDR3 spans 21 amino acids. CDR3 loop: CATSKELSGGAAITYTDTQYF. CDR3 bases: TGTGCCACCAGCAAGGAACTTAGCGGGGGAGCAGCCATCACTTACACAGATACGCAGTATTTT.

This clonotype showed up just once. The chain is built from TRBV11-3 and TRBJ2-1, with 12 bases fitting TRBD2. CDR1 is SGHNT, CDR2 YENEEA, per germline. This CDR3 has 15 amino acids. With V trimmed by 11 bases and J by 8 bases, 13 bases remained unmatched. The CDR3 coding sequence is TGTGCCGGAAGAATACTAGCGGGGGGTGTCGATGAGCAGTTCTTC. It codes for CAGRILAGGVDEQFF.

This rearrangement joins TRBV4-1 to TRBJ1-4; no reliable D call. The CDR3 has 15 residues. CDR1 and CDR2 (germline): MGHRA, YSYEKL. Trimming left V 4 bases short and J 3 bases short, with 12 bases between. CDR3 nucleotide sequence: TGCGCCAGCAGCCGATTGGGGTTTGCTAATGAAAAACTGTTTTTT. Translated, it gives CASSRLGFANEKLFF.

This clonotype was picked up many times. The J gene is TRBJ2-3, the V gene TRBV20-1; D might be TRBD1 or TRBD2, each matching 5 bases. Per germline, CDR1 DFQATT and CDR2 SNEGSKA (reference sequence). Trimming stripped 4 bases from V and 5 bases from J, with 25 bases between. This CDR3 is built from 17 residues. CDR3 nucleotide sequence: TGCAGTGCTACGAGGTCCTGGGGCATCGACGGGGTAGATACGCAGTATTTT. Its protein is CSATRSWGIDGVDTQYF.

The CDR3 loop reads CASSLRDRTYEQYF. The CDR3 DNA sequence: TGTGCCAGCAGCTTGCGGGACAGGACCTACGAGCAGTACTTC. This chain connects TRBV5-5 to TRBJ2-7; 8 positions agree with TRBD1. The V segment lost 1 base and the J segment 2 bases; nucleotides outside the gene matches: 2. The CDR3 runs to 14 residues. Germline loops: CDR1 SGHKS, CDR2 YYEKEE (reference sequence).

This clonotype was seen more than once but under ten times. The chain is built from TRBV29-1 and TRBJ1-2, with 8 positions matching TRBD1. This CDR3 spans 11 amino acids. V trimming: 6 bases; J trimming: 6 bases; junction bases outside the gene matches: 3. Germline assignment: CDR1 SQVTM and CDR2 ANQGSEA. The CDR3 DNA follows: TGCAGCGTAGGACAGGGACATGGCTACACCTTC. This gives the protein CSVGQGHGYTF.

Comment on this clonotype: It may be a read error: a sequence one base away is much more abundant. The chain joins TRBV11-2 to TRBJ2-7; tentatively, D is TRBD1 or TRBD2 (6 bases each). Trimming shortened V by 5 bases and J by 7 bases, and 21 bases separated the two germline ends. CDR1 is SGHAT and CDR2 is FQNNGV in the germline V gene. This CDR3 is 15 amino acids long. In nucleotides, the CDR3 is TGTGCCAGCAGCCTGAGGGGGGACCTATACAATGAGCAGTACTTC. Amino acid sequence: CASSLRGDLYNEQYF.

As DNA, the CDR3 is TGTGCCAGCAGTTTTCTGGCAGAGCAGTTCTTC. The encoded protein is CASSFLAEQFF. The chain carries TRBV28 and TRBJ2-1; D is undetermined. Germline V lookup: CDR1 MDHEN, CDR2 SYDVKM. This CDR3 has 11 residues. The V end lost 3 bases, the J end lost 10 bases, and 7 bases lay between the germline ends.

Only a few counts were recorded for this clonotype. The chain has TRBV12-3 or TRBV12-4 and TRBJ2-7; 7 nucleotides agree with TRBD1. This CDR3 contains 15 residues. V was pared by 3 bases and J by 0 bases, with 5 bases of the junction left unmatched. CDR3 coding DNA: TGTGCCAGCAGTTTGGGGACAGTAGCCTCCTACGAGCAGTACTTC. Its protein product is CASSLGTVASYEQYF.

V and J are TRBV29-1 and TRBJ2-3, with TRBD2 matching 10 bases. The CDR3 totals 14 residues. The V gene end was trimmed by 7 bases and the J gene end by 0 bases; junction bases not matched to a gene: 4. Germline V gives CDR1 SQVTM, CDR2 ANQGSEA. The CDR3 is CSGWTSGSTDTQYF. In DNA form, the CDR3 reads TGCAGCGGATGGACTAGCGGTAGCACAGATACGCAGTATTTT.

The chain is built from TRBV7-2 and TRBJ2-5, with TRBD2 as a possible D gene (6 bases). From germline, CDR1 is SGHTA and CDR2 FQGNSA. This CDR3 is built from 15 residues. V lost 5 bases and J 11 bases, leaving 24 bases between the germline ends. CDR3 bases: TGTGCCAGCAGCCCACCGCGGGGTCCTTACAATGAGCAGTACTTC. It is translated as CASSPPRGPYNEQYF.

V and J are TRBV3-1 and TRBJ2-7; perhaps TRBD1 as D (6 bases). The CDR3 contains 13 residues. V lost 5 bases, J lost 6 bases, and 14 bases lay in between. Germline-derived CDR1 and CDR2 are LGHDT and YNNKEL (reference sequence). The CDR3 here is CASSSRQGSEQYF. Here the CDR3 DNA reads TGTGCCAGCAGCTCACGCCAGGGGAGCGAGCAGTACTTC.

This chain links TRBV14 with TRBJ2-5; D not certain. Trimming removed 1 base from V and 11 bases from J, with 14 bases in between. Germline V gives CDR1 SGHDN, CDR2 FVKESK. CDR3 length: 13 amino acids. The chain's CDR3 is CASSQGGASQQYF. CDR3 coding DNA: TGTGCCAGCAGCCAAGGAGGCGCCAGCCAGCAGTACTTC.

V gene TRBV20-1 combines with J gene TRBJ2-7, with unresolved D. Trimming took off 1 base at V and 1 base at J, with 11 bases between the two ends. The V gene's germline CDR1 is DFQATT and CDR2 SNEGSKA (reference sequence). This CDR3 region has 14 residues. The CDR3 sequence: CSARVGGNSYEQYF. For the CDR3, the DNA is TGCAGTGCTAGAGTTGGCGGAAATTCCTACGAGCAGTACTTC.

This clonotype was observed many times. The chain uses TRBV10-3 and TRBJ2-6, with D possibly being TRBD1 or TRBD2 (5 bases each). The CDR3 runs 17 residues. CDR1 and CDR2 from the germline V gene are ENHRY and SYGVKD. The ends were cut back, 4 bases at V and 0 bases at J, with 13 bases in the middle. CDR3 coding DNA: TGTGCCATCAGTGGGGGACGCGGACTCTCTGGGGCCAACGTCCTGACTTTC. Residues: CAISGGRGLSGANVLTF.